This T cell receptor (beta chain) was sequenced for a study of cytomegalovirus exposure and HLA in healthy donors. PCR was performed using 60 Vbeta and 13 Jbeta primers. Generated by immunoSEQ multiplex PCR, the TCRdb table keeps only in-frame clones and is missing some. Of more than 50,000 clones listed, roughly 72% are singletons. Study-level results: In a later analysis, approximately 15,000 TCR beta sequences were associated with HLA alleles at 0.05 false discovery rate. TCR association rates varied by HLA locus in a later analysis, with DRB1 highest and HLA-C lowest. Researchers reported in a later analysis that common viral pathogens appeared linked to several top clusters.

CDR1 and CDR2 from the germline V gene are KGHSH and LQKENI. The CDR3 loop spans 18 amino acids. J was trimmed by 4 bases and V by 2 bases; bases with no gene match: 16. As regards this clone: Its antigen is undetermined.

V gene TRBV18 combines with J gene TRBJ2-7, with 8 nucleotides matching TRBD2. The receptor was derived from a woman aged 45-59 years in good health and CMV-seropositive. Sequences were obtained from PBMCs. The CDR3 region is CASSPAWGGSGSQYEQYF. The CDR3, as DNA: TGTGCCAGCTCACCAGCCTGGGGAGGGAGCGGGAGTCAATACGAGCAGTACTTC.